The T cell receptor beta chain under discussion was sequenced for a study of T cell responses to AZD1222 COVID-19 vaccine. About this clone: The antigen is undetermined.

Findings of the study overall: Of the AZD1222 recipients, only 5 or 6 were seropositive at baseline. Donors were largely white British and mainly female; clonal diversity was possibly underestimated.

The method was immunoSEQ multiplex PCR; TCRdb's version includes in-frame clones alone and lacks a portion of them. Here the sample spans 100,000 to 110,000 clones, about nine tenths being singletons. This specimen consisted of peripheral blood, obtained on day 0 of AZD1222 vaccination. The sequence came from an adult in good health.

Here the CDR3 DNA reads TGTGCCAGCAGTGAAAATCAGGGGAAAGCGGTCTATGGCTACACCTTC. Its protein product is CASSENQGKAVYGYTF. The J gene is TRBJ1-2, the V gene TRBV6-1, with D perhaps TRBD1 (6 bases). CDR3 length: 16 residues. V was clipped by 2 bases and J by 4 bases, with 17 bases between them. The germline gives CDR1 MNHNS, CDR2 SASEGT.